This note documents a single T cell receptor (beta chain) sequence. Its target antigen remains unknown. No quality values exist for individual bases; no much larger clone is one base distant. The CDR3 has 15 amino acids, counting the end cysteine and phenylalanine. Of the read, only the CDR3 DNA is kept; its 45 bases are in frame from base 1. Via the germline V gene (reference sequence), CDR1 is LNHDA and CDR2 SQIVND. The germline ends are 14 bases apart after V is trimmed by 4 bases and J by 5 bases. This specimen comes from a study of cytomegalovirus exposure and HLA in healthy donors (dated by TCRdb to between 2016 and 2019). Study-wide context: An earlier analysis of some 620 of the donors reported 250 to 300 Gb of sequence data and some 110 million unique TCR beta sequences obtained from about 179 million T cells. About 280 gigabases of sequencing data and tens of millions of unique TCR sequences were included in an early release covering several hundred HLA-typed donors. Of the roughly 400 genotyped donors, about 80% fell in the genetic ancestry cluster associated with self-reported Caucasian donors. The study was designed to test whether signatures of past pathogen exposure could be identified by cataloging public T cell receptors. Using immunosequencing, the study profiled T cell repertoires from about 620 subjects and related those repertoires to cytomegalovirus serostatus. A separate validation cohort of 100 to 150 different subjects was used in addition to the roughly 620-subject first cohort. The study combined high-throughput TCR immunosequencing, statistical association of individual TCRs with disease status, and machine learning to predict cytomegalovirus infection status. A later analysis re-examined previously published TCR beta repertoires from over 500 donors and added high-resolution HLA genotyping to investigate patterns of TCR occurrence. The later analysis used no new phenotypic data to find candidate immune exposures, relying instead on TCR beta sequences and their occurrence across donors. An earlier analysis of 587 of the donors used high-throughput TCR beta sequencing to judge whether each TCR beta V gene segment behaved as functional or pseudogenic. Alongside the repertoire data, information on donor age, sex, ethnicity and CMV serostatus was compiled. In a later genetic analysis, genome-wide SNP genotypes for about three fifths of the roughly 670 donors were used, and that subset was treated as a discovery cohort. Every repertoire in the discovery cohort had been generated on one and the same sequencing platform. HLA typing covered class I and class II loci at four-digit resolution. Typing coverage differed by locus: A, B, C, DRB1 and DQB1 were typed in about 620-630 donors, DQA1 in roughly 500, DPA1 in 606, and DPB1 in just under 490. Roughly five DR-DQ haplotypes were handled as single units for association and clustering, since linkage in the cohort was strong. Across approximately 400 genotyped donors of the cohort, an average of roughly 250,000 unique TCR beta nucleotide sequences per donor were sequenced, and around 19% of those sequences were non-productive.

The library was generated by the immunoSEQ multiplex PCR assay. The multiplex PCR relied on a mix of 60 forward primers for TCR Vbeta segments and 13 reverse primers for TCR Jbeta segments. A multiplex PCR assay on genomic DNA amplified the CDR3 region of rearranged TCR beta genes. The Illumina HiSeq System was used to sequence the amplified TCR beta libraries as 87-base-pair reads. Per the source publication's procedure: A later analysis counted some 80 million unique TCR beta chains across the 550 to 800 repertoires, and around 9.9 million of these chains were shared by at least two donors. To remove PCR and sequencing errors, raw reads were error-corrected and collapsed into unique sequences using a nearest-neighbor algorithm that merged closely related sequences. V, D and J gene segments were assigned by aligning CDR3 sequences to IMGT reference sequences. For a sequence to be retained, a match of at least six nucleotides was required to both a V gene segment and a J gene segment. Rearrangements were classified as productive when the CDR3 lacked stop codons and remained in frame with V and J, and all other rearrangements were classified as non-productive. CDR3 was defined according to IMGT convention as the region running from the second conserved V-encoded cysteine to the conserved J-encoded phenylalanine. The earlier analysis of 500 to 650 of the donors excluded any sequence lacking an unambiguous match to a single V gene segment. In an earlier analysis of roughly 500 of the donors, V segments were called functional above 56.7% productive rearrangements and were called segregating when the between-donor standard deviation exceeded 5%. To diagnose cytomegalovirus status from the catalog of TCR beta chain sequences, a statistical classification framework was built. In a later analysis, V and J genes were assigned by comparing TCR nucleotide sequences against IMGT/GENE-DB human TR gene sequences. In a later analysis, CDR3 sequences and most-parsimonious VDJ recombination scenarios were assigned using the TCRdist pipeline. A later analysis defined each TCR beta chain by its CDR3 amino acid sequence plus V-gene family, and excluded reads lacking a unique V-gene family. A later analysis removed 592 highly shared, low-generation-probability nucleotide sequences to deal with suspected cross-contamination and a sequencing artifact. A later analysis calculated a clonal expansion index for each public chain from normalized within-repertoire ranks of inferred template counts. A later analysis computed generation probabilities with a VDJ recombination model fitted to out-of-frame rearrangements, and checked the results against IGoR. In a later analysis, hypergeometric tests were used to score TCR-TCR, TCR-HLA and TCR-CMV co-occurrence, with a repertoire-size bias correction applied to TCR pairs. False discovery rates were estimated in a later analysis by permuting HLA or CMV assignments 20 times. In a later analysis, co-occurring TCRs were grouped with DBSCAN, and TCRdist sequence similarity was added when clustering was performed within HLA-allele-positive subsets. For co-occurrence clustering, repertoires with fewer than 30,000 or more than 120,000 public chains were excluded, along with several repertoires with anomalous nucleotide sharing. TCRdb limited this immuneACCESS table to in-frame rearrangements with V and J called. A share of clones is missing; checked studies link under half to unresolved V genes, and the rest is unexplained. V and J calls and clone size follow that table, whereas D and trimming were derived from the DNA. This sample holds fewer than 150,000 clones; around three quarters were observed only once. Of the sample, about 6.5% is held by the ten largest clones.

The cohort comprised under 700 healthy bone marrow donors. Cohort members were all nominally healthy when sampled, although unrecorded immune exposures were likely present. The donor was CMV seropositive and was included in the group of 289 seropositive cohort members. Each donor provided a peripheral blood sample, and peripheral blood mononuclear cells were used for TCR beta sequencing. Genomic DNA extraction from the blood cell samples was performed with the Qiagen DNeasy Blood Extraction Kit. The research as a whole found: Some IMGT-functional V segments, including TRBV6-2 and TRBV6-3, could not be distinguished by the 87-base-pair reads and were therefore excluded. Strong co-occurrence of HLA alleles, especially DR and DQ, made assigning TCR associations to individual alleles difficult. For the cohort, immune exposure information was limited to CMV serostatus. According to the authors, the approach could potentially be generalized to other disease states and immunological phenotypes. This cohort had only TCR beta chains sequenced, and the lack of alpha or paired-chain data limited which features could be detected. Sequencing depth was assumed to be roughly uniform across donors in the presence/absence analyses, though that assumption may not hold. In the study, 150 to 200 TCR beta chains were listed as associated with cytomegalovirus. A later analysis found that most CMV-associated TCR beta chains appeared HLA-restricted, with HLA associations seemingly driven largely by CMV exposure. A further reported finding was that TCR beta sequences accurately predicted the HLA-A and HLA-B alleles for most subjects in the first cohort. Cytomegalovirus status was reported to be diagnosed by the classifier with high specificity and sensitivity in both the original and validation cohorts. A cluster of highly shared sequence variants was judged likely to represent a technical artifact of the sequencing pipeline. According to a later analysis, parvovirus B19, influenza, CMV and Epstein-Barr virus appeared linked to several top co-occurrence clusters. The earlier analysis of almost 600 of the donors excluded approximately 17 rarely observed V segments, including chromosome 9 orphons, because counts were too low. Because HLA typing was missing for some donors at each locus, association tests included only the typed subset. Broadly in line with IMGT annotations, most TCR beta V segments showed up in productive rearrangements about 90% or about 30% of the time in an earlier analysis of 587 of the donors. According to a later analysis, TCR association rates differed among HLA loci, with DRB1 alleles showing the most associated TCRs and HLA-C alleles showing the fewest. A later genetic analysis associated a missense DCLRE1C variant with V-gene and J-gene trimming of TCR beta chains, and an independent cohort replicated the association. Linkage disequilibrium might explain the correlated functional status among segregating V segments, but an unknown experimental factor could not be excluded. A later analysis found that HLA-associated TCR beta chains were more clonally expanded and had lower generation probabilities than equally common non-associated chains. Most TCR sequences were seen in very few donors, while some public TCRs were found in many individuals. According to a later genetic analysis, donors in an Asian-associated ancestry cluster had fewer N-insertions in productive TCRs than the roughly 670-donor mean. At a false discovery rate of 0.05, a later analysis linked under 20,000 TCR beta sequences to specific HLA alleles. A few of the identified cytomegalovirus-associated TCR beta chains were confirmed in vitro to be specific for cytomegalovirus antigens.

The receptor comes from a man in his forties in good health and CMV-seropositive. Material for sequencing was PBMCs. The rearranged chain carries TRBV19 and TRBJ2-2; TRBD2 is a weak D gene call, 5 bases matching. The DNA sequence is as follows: TGTGCCAGTAGTACCCTCTCGCCGGGGACCGGGGAGCTGTTTTTT. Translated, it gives CASSTLSPGTGELFF. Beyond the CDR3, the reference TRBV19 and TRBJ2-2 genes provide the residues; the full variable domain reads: DGGITQSPKYLFRKEGQNVTLSCEQNLNHDAMYWYRQDPGQGLRLIYYSQIVNDFQKGDIAEGYSVSREKKESFPLTVTSAQKNPTAFYLCASSTLSPGTGELFFGEGSRLTVL.